The next 10 T cell receptor beta chains were all read from a single sample in a study of T cell changes during pregnancy in multiple sclerosis. Sequencing was performed with immunoSEQ multiplex PCR; in TCRdb, only in-frame clones are kept and a portion is missing. Of 84,000 or so clones listed, about 95% were seen once; the top ten hold over 2%. Sequencing used peripheral blood, obtained in the third trimester of pregnancy. Receptors originate from a female donor with multiple sclerosis, enrolled in a pregnancy study.

This clone was detected once. The V gene is TRBV29-1, the J gene TRBJ2-7, with TRBD1 identical over 12 bases. In germline, CDR1 is SQVTM, CDR2 ANQGSEA. The length of the CDR3 is 11 residues. Written as DNA, the CDR3 is TGCAGTGAGAGGGACAGGGGGCGTCGGTACTTC. Its translation is CSERDRGRRYF.

V and J are TRBV19 and TRBJ2-1, with TRBD1 identical over 8 bases. J lost 0 bases, V lost 5 bases, and 3 bases had no gene match. This CDR3 is 15 amino acids long. Germline V gene data show CDR1 as LNHDA and CDR2 as SQIVND (reference sequence). In DNA, the CDR3 is TGTGCCAGTAGTGCAGGGGGCCCCTCCTACAATGAGCAGTTCTTC. Translating it yields CASSAGGPSYNEQFF.

This chain connects TRBV6-5 to TRBJ2-6, with a tentative D call TRBD2 (5 bases). This CDR3 has 15 amino acids. Germline V gives CDR1 MNHEY, CDR2 SVGAGI. Trimming removed 2 bases from V and 0 bases from J, with 5 bases in between. CDR3 nucleotides: TGTGCCAGCAGTTACGGGAGCTCTGGGGCCAACGTCCTGACTTTC. Its protein is CASSYGSSGANVLTF.

This clone was seen a few times. The gene calls are TRBV27 and TRBJ1-5; possible D gene TRBD1, 6 bases. Deletions cut 4 bases from V and 6 bases from J, with 10 bases between. The CDR3 loop spans 13 amino acids. Germline V gene sequence: CDR1 MNHEY, CDR2 SMNVEV (reference sequence). CDR3 residues: CASSWGGTQPQHF. The CDR3 nucleotides are TGTGCCAGCAGTTGGGGGGGCACTCAGCCCCAGCATTTT.

This chain uses TRBV30 with TRBJ2-1; TRBD2 aligns across 8 bases. Germline CDR1 and CDR2: GTSNPN and SVGIG (reference sequence). This CDR3 spans 18 amino acids. Trimming at V came to 0 bases and at J to 4 bases, leaving 14 bases not matched to a gene. CDR3 DNA: TGTGCCTGGAGTGTACTTCGGTCATTGGCGGGGGGATACAATGAGCAGTTCTTC. Translated: CAWSVLRSLAGGYNEQFF.

The chain combines TRBV6-5 with TRBJ2-5; possibly TRBD1 for D (5 bases). The CDR3 has 12 residues. V lost 4 bases, J lost 10 bases, and 13 bases lay in between. Germline V lookup: CDR1 MNHEY, CDR2 SVGAGI. Here the CDR3 DNA reads TGTGCCAGCAGTTCCACAGGAAGAGGCCAGTACTTC. It encodes CASSSTGRGQYF.

J is TRBJ1-5 and V is TRBV9, with 10 bases fitting TRBD1. The junction had 1 base not matched to a gene; V was cut back by 3 bases and J by 4 bases. The CDR3 is 14 amino acids. Germline loops: CDR1 SGDLS, CDR2 YYNGEE. CDR3 region: CASSGTGGNQPQHF. The DNA of the CDR3 is TGTGCCAGCAGCGGGACAGGGGGGAATCAGCCCCAGCATTTT.

The chain joins TRBV7-3 to TRBJ2-1, with TRBD2 matching 11 bases. The length of the CDR3 is 16 residues. From germline, CDR1 is SGHTA and CDR2 FQGTGA. With 2 bases clipped from V and 1 base from J, the junction kept 1 base outside the gene matches. The CDR3 DNA reads TGTGCCAGCAGCTTACTAGCGGGGGGTTCCTACAATGAGCAGTTCTTC. Amino acid sequence: CASSLLAGGSYNEQFF. Drawing the rest from reference TRBV7-3 and TRBJ2-1, the complete variable domain is GAGVSQTPSNKVTEKGKYVELRCDPISGHTALYWYRQSLGQGPEFLIYFQGTGAADDSGLPNDRFFAVRPEGSVSTLKIQRTERGDSAVYLCASSLLAGGSYNEQFFGPGTRLTVL.

The chain is built from TRBV15 and TRBJ2-7, with D tentatively TRBD1 (6 bases). This CDR3 region has 15 residues. Germline CDR1 and CDR2: LNHNV and YYDKDF (reference sequence). The germline V and J ends were trimmed by 8 bases and 6 bases, with 23 bases remaining between them. The CDR3 sequence is CATGPGQTATGEQYF. DNA for the CDR3: TGTGCCACCGGCCCTGGACAGACGGCCACAGGCGAGCAGTACTTC.

The genes are TRBV5-8 and TRBJ1-5, with unresolved D. V lost 9 bases and J lost 7, with 8 bases in between. Germline-derived CDR1 and CDR2 are SGHTS and YDEGEE. This CDR3 comprises 10 residues. CDR3 sequence (DNA): TGTGCCACCACTAACCAGCCCCAGCATTTT. Protein product: CATTNQPQHF.